The entry below describes one TCR beta chain. This clonotype occurred many times. Its antigen remains undetermined. No base quality values were provided; no much bigger clone lies one nucleotide off. PBMCs were isolated by Ficoll-Paque density gradient centrifugation. The instrument given in TCRdb is Illumina NovaSeq 6000. Using 5'RACE with constant-segment primers, TCRalpha and TCRbeta cDNA libraries were constructed, with sample barcodes and unique molecular identifiers added in the process. RNA was extracted from every sample with Trizol reagent. Library amplification was performed in two PCR steps, and a second sample barcode and Illumina TruSeq adapters were introduced in the second step. Libraries were sequenced on an Illumina NovaSeq with 2 x 150 bp paired-end reads. On the study's bioinformatics: The reads were demultiplexed and collapsed into UMI-guided consensus sequences using migec v1.2.7. Using mixcr v2.1.11, UMI consensuses were aligned to TRA and TRB V and J templates and then assembled into clonotypes. A clonotype was counted as expanded or contracted only if both edgeR and NoisET called the change significant, with noise models trained on biological replicates. For edgeR calls, the cutoffs were a false discovery rate-adjusted p below 0.01 and a log2 fold-change threshold of 1. As an exploratory analysis of dynamics, max-normalized trajectories of the 1000 most abundant clonotypes were examined with PCA combined with hierarchical clustering. Separately sequenced CD4+ and CD8+ repertoires were used to assign the CD4 or CD8 phenotype of responding clones. TCRdb reprocessed the public reads (quality trimming at Q25 with fastp, clone calling with MiXCR) and kept in-frame beta chains. Under each unique CDR3 protein, matching rows form one entry showing the most common genes and DNA. None of the V and J calls come from the authors' own analysis; TCRdb made them. The sample table records 150,000 to 200,000 distinct CDR3 sequences; 9.5% to 13% of these occur just once. Of the sample, more than 3.5% is held by the ten largest clones.

This sample stems from a study of T-cell memory formation after mild COVID-19 (dated by TCRdb to the early 2020s). Looking at the study overall: TCR sequence clusters from the two donors were found to be largely donor specific. T-cell clones expanding and contracting after mild COVID-19 in two donors were tracked by longitudinal TCRalpha and TCRbeta repertoire sequencing. Two young, previously healthy adult volunteers, one female and one male, were included in the cohort.

What the study reported, not specific to this receptor: Whether the second-wave clones peaking on day 37 were SARS-CoV-2 specific was not confirmed. Some responding clones were found in pre-infection memory, which suggests that pre-existing cross-reactive memory T cells took part in the SARS-CoV-2 response. Clones contracting from day 15 to 85 had balanced CD4/CD8 phenotypes, while a second wave expanding from day 15 to 37 was biased towards CD4+. The study included only a couple of mild cases, and larger cohorts that include severe cases with pre-infection samples were judged to be necessary. Contracting CD4+ clones were located mainly in the CM and EM memory subsets, whereas CD8+ clones were found to be enriched in EMRA.

The CDR3 holds 14 amino acids from the cysteine to the phenylalanine. The DNA shown is the 42-base CDR3, in frame from base 1. V sheds 6 bases and J sheds 8 bases, leaving 20 bases between their ends. The germline V gene (reference sequence) sets CDR1 to DFQATT and CDR2 to SNEGSKA. The sequence derives from a man younger than 35 who had mild COVID-19 (a few samples of this study predate the infection). The sample titles of this study are shuffled in the database, so cell type and time point are left out; the donor was told from shared clones. What was sequenced was PBMCs or a T cell subset sorted from them (not recorded which). This chain is built from TRBV20-1 and TRBJ2-1, and TRBD1 may be the D gene, going by 6 matching bases. The CDR3: CSARGLRFSYEQFF. The DNA sequence reads TGCAGTGCAAGGGGGTTGCGGTTCAGTTATGAGCAGTTCTTC.